The 14 T cell receptor beta chains below all came from one sample that was sequenced in a study of shared clonotypes between healthy human individuals. Clones were sequenced by immunoSEQ multiplex PCR, and TCRdb holds only the in-frame ones, with some missing. The sample carries 600,000 to 800,000 clones, just under 75% recorded once. Input material: memory CD4+ T cells sorted from blood. Subset specified: CD45RA-negative fraction. These receptors were collected from a woman aged 25 to 39 in good health.

The rearrangement links TRBV27 to TRBJ2-7; D assignment may be TRBD1 or TRBD2 (5 bases each). The germline V and J ends were trimmed by 2 bases and 2 bases, with 13 bases remaining between them. Germline V gene lookup returns CDR1 MNHEY and CDR2 SMNVEV (reference sequence). The CDR3 is 15 residues long. CDR3 protein: CASSLAPGRTYEQYF. In nucleotides, the CDR3 is TGTGCCAGCAGTTTAGCTCCGGGACGGACCTACGAGCAGTACTTC.

This clone came up a few times. J is TRBJ2-5 and V is TRBV11-1, with 9 bases fitting TRBD2. CDR1 is SGHAT, CDR2 FQDESV, per germline (reference sequence). There are 17 residues in the CDR3. The J segment lost 1 base and the V segment lost 4 bases, leaving 10 bases of the junction unmatched. CDR3 bases: TGTGCCAGCAGCTCAGGAGTGACTAGCGGATTCCAAGAGACCCAGTACTTC. Translating gives CASSSGVTSGFQETQYF. Filled out from reference TRBV11-1 and TRBJ2-5, the complete variable domain reads EAEVAQSPRYKITEKSQAVAFWCDPISGHATLYWYRQILGQGPELLVQFQDESVVDDSQLPKDRFSAERLKGVDSTLKIQPAELGDSAMYLCASSSGVTSGFQETQYFGPGTRLLVL.

The chain has TRBV7-2 and TRBJ2-7; D possibly corresponds to TRBD2 (5 bases). In germline, CDR1 is SGHTA, CDR2 FQGNSA. This CDR3 spans 14 amino acids. Trimming cost V 7 bases and J 0 bases, with 13 bases left between them. The DNA of the CDR3 is TGTGCCAGCAACCTCGCGACTAACTCCTACGAGCAGTACTTC. Amino acids: CASNLATNSYEQYF.

This clone was observed a single time. This chain connects TRBV4-2 to TRBJ2-1, with 9 positions matching TRBD1. The length of the CDR3 is 16 residues. V shed 4 bases, J shed 3 bases, and the junction held 7 bases outside the gene matches. Germline V CDR1 and CDR2: LGHNA, YNFKEQ. The CDR3 DNA is TGTGCCAGCAGCCCCACGGGACAGGGATACTACAATGAGCAGTTCTTC. Protein sequence: CASSPTGQGYYNEQFF.

The chain has TRBV7-9 and TRBJ1-3; D may be TRBD1 (6 bases). Germline CDR1 SEHNR, CDR2 FQNEAQ (reference sequence). The CDR3 extends over 16 amino acids. Trimming left V 3 bases short and J 0 bases short, with 12 bases between. The CDR3 spells CASSFGQPSSGNTIYF. CDR3 bases: TGTGCCAGCAGCTTCGGACAGCCGAGCTCTGGAAACACCATATATTTT.

The V gene is TRBV7-8, the J gene TRBJ1-5; D might be TRBD1 (6 bases). The CDR3 runs 15 residues. Trimming pared 4 bases from V and 2 bases from J, leaving 12 bases between. Germline-derived CDR1 and CDR2 are SGHVS and FQNEAQ. As DNA, the CDR3 is TGTGCCAGCAGCTCCGGGGGCAGGGGCAATCAGCCCCAGCATTTT. This codes for CASSSGGRGNQPQHF. The full variable domain, rest sourced from reference TRBV7-8 and TRBJ1-5, is GAGVSQSPRYKVAKRGQDVALRCDPISGHVSLFWYQQALGQGPEFLTYFQNEAQLDKSGLPSDRFFAERPEGSVSTLKIQRTQQEDSAVYLCASSSGGRGNQPQHFGDGTRLSIL.

This chain uses TRBV11-2 with TRBJ1-1; possible D gene TRBD1, 6 bases. The V end was cut by 7 bases, the J end by 4 bases, with 16 bases between. CDR3 size: 14 residues. CDR1 is SGHAT and CDR2 is FQNNGV in the germline V gene. This CDR3 is CASTLLGGGTEAFF. The CDR3, as DNA: TGTGCCAGCACCCTCCTGGGGGGCGGCACTGAAGCTTTCTTT.

The chain is built from TRBV29-1 and TRBJ2-7, with 8 bases aligning to TRBD1. The CDR3 runs to 13 residues. J gave up 2 bases and V 8 bases, and 8 bases lay outside the gene matches. Germline values: CDR1 SQVTM, CDR2 ANQGSEA. The CDR3 nucleotides read TGCAGCACCCGACAGGGGCCTACCTACGAGCAGTACTTC. It yields the protein CSTRQGPTYEQYF.

V usage is TRBV18 and J usage is TRBJ2-4; TRBD1 matches at 8 bases. This CDR3 is 13 amino acids long. The V gene's germline CDR1 is KGHSH and CDR2 LQKENI. Losses at the gene ends were 3 bases for V and 7 bases for J; bases not matched to a gene: 2. CDR3 region: CASSPGQGNIQYF. DNA of the CDR3: TGTGCCAGCTCACCTGGACAGGGCAACATTCAGTACTTC.

The chain uses TRBV11-2 and TRBJ2-2; 11 nucleotides agree with TRBD2. Germline assignment: CDR1 SGHAT and CDR2 FQNNGV. V shed 6 bases and J 7 bases; nucleotides not matched to a gene: 10. This CDR3 spans 16 amino acids. The CDR3 here is CASRTVSGRAGGELFF. The CDR3 bases are TGTGCCAGCAGGACGGTTAGCGGGAGGGCAGGCGGGGAGCTGTTTTTT.

Comment on this clone: At the DNA level, this CDR3 is encoded by other sequences in the same sample as well. V usage is TRBV5-4 and J usage is TRBJ1-2, with D possibly being TRBD1 (6 bases). Germline assignment: CDR1 SGHNT and CDR2 YYREEE (reference sequence). The CDR3 totals 13 residues. Between the trimmed V and J ends, which lost 0 bases and 3 bases, there was a span of 6 bases. The CDR3 bases are TGTGCCAGCAGCTTGGGACAGGACTATGGCTACACCTTC. Encoded protein: CASSLGQDYGYTF.

The chain links TRBV18 to TRBJ2-3, with D possibly matching TRBD1 (5 bases). The CDR3 has 14 residues. The V end was cut by 2 bases, the J end by 5 bases, with 11 bases between. Germline CDR1 reads KGHSH; CDR2 reads LQKENI. CDR3 sequence (DNA): TGTGCCAGCTCACCATTCAGGGTGGAAGATACGCAGTATTTT. Residues: CASSPFRVEDTQYF.

This chain's CDR3 is CASSKRISGANVLTF. CDR3 DNA sequence: TGTGCCAGCAGCAAAAGAATTTCTGGGGCCAACGTCCTGACTTTC. J is TRBJ2-6 and V is TRBV28, with D uncertain. Deletions cut 6 bases from V and 1 base from J, with 10 bases between. Looked up from germline, CDR1 is MDHEN and CDR2 is SYDVKM. The CDR3 sequence is 15 residues long.

The chain is built from TRBV14 and TRBJ2-2, with D possibly being TRBD1 (5 bases). Looked up from germline, CDR1 is SGHDN and CDR2 is FVKESK. With 4 bases removed from V and 5 bases from J, the gap between germline ends came to 14 bases. The CDR3 runs 15 residues. The CDR3 DNA sequence: TGTGCCAGCAGCCTACGGACATCTGGGACCGGGGAGCTGTTTTTT. Translated: CASSLRTSGTGELFF.